The table lists the clone carrying this T cell receptor beta chain with a few counts. The CDR3 is 13 residues long. The V gene end was trimmed by 5 bases and the J gene end by 5 bases; junction bases not matched to a gene: 3. Germline loops: CDR1 LNHDA, CDR2 SQIVND (reference sequence). The protocol was immunoSEQ multiplex PCR, while the TCRdb copy is restricted to in-frame clones and leaves out a portion. The profile shows 150,000 to 190,000 clones, under 95% of them singletons. This specimen belongs to a study of OX40 agonist ivuxolimab in advanced cancers. Study overall: In this cohort, patients received ivuxolimab, an agonistic anti-OX40 (CD134) antibody.

Specimen: CD4+ or CD8+ T cells sorted from blood, collected in a trial of the OX40 agonist ivuxolimab. The rearrangement links TRBV19 to TRBJ1-5, with TRBD1 identical over 7 bases. This receptor was taken from an adult with an advanced solid tumor such as melanoma, head and neck, liver or kidney cancer. Here the CDR3 DNA reads TGTGCCAGTAGTCGTACAGGGGATCAGCCCCAGCATTTT. Translation: CASSRTGDQPQHF.